This is a list of T cell receptor beta chains from one sample in a study of early T cells in non-severe SARS-CoV-2 infection. TCRdb reprocessed the 5' RACE reads with MiXCR, giving one entry per CDR3 protein. The data show approximately 99,000 distinct CDR3 sequences, with roughly an eighth seen just once and less than 3.5% held by the top ten. Sequencing was done on a sample of whole blood. The receptor source for this set is an adult who was a healthcare worker with PCR-confirmed SARS-CoV-2 infection or an uninfected control (not recorded which). CDR3s include the opening cysteine and the closing phenylalanine or tryptophan. The D gene is left open where the match is weak. Size values are once, few and many counts, or a class for expanded clones, and some rows have none.

J: TRBJ2-3; size: many; D: TRBD2; V: TRBV9; CDR3: CASSVEAGGPDTQYF; DNA: TGTGCCAGCAGCGTAGAAGCGGGAGGACCAGATACGCAGTATTTT
J: TRBJ2-5; size: .; D: .; V: TRBV28; CDR3: CASSLFSLETQYF; DNA: TGTGCCAGCAGTTTATTCAGCCTAGAGACCCAGTACTTC
J: TRBJ1-4; size: .; D: .; V: TRBV2; CDR3: CASSEPTGTNEKLFF; DNA: TGTGCCAGCAGTGAACCAACAGGGACTAATGAAAAACTGTTTTTT
J: TRBJ1-6; size: .; D: .; V: TRBV18; CDR3: CASSSQKLVESPLHF; DNA: TGTGCCAGCTCATCACAAAAGTTGGTTGAGTCACCCCTCCACTTT
J: TRBJ2-7; size: few; D: .; V: TRBV20-1; CDR3: CSAATSGSGYEQYF; DNA: TGCAGTGCTGCCACCTCTGGGAGCGGCTACGAGCAGTACTTC
J: TRBJ1-2; size: many; D: .; V: TRBV6-6; CDR3: CASSYPQRTLNPASGNGYTF; DNA: TGTGCCAGCAGTTACCCCCAGCGGACCCTAAACCCTGCTAGCGGGAATGGCTACACCTTC
J: TRBJ2-1; size: few; D: TRBD2; V: TRBV7-8; CDR3: CASSFGTSGNEQFF; DNA: TGTGCCAGCAGCTTTGGGACTAGCGGAAATGAGCAGTTCTTC
J: TRBJ2-7; size: few; D: TRBD2; V: TRBV3-1; CDR3: CASSQESRGGRLEQYF; DNA: TGTGCCAGCAGCCAAGAATCGCGGGGGGGCCGCCTCGAGCAGTACTTC
J: TRBJ2-3; size: many; D: .; V: TRBV28; CDR3: CATKMGTDTQYF; DNA: TGTGCCACCAAAATGGGTACAGATACGCAGTATTTT
J: TRBJ2-3; size: few; D: TRBD2; V: TRBV4-2; CDR3: CASSLQAGFKDTQYF; DNA: TGTGCCAGCAGTCTCCAAGCGGGGTTCAAAGATACGCAGTATTTT
J: TRBJ2-2; size: .; D: .; V: TRBV6-6; CDR3: CASSRGPTTFGELFF; DNA: TGTGCCAGCAGCCGCGGACCGACCACCTTCGGGGAGCTGTTTTTT
J: TRBJ2-3; size: few; D: TRBD1; V: TRBV9; CDR3: CASSVEGASTDTQYF; DNA: TGTGCCAGCAGCGTCGAGGGGGCCAGCACAGATACGCAGTATTTT
J: TRBJ2-1; size: .; D: .; V: TRBV12-3/TRBV12-4; CDR3: CASSRTSYEQFF; DNA: TGTGCCAGCAGTAGAACTAGCTATGAGCAGTTCTTC
J: TRBJ2-3; size: .; D: TRBD1; V: TRBV7-9; CDR3: CASSSTPSTGWLQYF; DNA: TGTGCCAGCAGCTCTACACCTTCGACAGGGTGGTTGCAGTATTTT
J: TRBJ2-5; size: many; D: .; V: TRBV27; CDR3: CASSYNWGKETQYF; DNA: TGTGCCAGCAGTTATAACTGGGGAAAGGAGACCCAGTACTTC
J: TRBJ2-3; size: few; D: .; V: TRBV11-3; CDR3: CASSFGQRGTDTQYF; DNA: TGTGCCAGCAGCTTCGGGCAGAGGGGAACAGATACGCAGTATTTT
J: TRBJ2-1; size: .; D: TRBD2; V: TRBV20-1; CDR3: CSATGLAGIYNEQFF; DNA: TGCAGTGCTACCGGACTAGCGGGAATATACAATGAGCAGTTCTTC
J: TRBJ2-5; size: .; D: .; V: TRBV29-1; CDR3: CSVLGSWYQETQYF; DNA: TGCAGCGTCCTGGGGTCCTGGTACCAAGAGACCCAGTACTTC
J: TRBJ2-3; size: .; D: TRBD2; V: TRBV7-2; CDR3: CASDSGLTDTQYF; DNA: TGTGCCAGCGATAGCGGGCTCACAGATACGCAGTATTTT
J: TRBJ2-3; size: many; D: TRBD2; V: TRBV6-6; CDR3: CASRAATSGRQDTQYF; DNA: TGTGCCAGCAGGGCGGCGACTAGCGGGAGACAAGATACGCAGTATTTT
J: TRBJ1-6; size: .; D: .; V: TRBV12-3/TRBV12-4; CDR3: CASTFRGGLGGPLHF; DNA: TGTGCCAGCACTTTTCGAGGCGGGTTAGGGGGGCCCCTCCACTTT
J: TRBJ2-1; size: few; D: .; V: TRBV21-1; CDR3: CASSKAVTAAMGNEQFF; DNA: TGTGCCAGCAGCAAAGCCGTTACAGCCGCTATGGGCAATGAGCAGTTCTTC
J: TRBJ2-1; size: few; D: .; V: TRBV5-1; CDR3: CASSPTPSSYNEQFF; DNA: TGCGCCAGCAGCCCGACACCCAGCTCCTACAATGAGCAGTTCTTC
J: TRBJ1-1; size: many; D: .; V: TRBV5-1; CDR3: CASSLVRGAEAFF; DNA: TGCGCCAGCAGCTTGGTAAGGGGGGCTGAAGCTTTCTTT
J: TRBJ1-6; size: many; D: .; V: TRBV10-2; CDR3: CASSESSGLGNSPLHF; DNA: TGCGCCAGCAGTGAGTCATCGGGGCTGGGTAATTCACCCCTCCACTTT
J: TRBJ2-1; size: many; D: TRBD1; V: TRBV29-1; CDR3: CSVAGAGTDIYNEQFF; DNA: TGCAGCGTGGCGGGTGCCGGGACAGACATATACAATGAGCAGTTCTTC
J: TRBJ1-6; size: .; D: .; V: TRBV20-1; CDR3: CSAALAPYNSPLHF; DNA: TGCAGTGCTGCCCTGGCACCCTATAATTCACCCCTCCACTTT
J: TRBJ1-5; size: .; D: .; V: TRBV12-3/TRBV12-4; CDR3: CASSLSNSYNQPQHF; DNA: TGTGCCAGCAGTTTATCGAACAGCTACAATCAGCCCCAGCATTTT
J: TRBJ2-1; size: few; D: .; V: TRBV24-1; CDR3: CATSALNVDNEQFF; DNA: TGTGCCACCAGTGCACTAAACGTCGACAATGAGCAGTTCTTC
J: TRBJ1-1; size: few; D: .; V: TRBV29-1; CDR3: CSVGILQGGEAFF; DNA: TGCAGCGTTGGGATACTGCAGGGCGGGGAAGCTTTCTTT
J: TRBJ2-1; size: many; D: .; V: TRBV10-2; CDR3: CASSQWGLAVYNEQFF; DNA: TGCGCCAGCAGCCAATGGGGCCTAGCCGTCTACAATGAGCAGTTCTTC
J: TRBJ2-1; size: .; D: .; V: TRBV2; CDR3: CASGLLNEQFF; DNA: TGTGCCAGCGGACTCCTCAATGAGCAGTTCTTC
J: TRBJ1-1; size: few; D: .; V: TRBV18; CDR3: CASSPVTVNTEAFF; DNA: TGTGCCAGCTCACCAGTGACAGTGAACACTGAAGCTTTCTTT
J: TRBJ2-5; size: many; D: .; V: TRBV7-3; CDR3: CASSRYRATQETQYF; DNA: TGTGCCAGCAGCCGATACCGGGCTACCCAAGAGACCCAGTACTTC
J: TRBJ2-3; size: .; D: .; V: TRBV2; CDR3: CASRQAADTQYF; DNA: TGTGCCAGCAGGCAAGCGGCAGATACGCAGTATTTT
J: TRBJ2-1; size: .; D: TRBD2; V: TRBV19; CDR3: CASSIALRLAGDNEQFF; DNA: TGTGCCAGTAGTATAGCTCTTCGACTAGCGGGAGACAATGAGCAGTTCTTC
J: TRBJ1-1; size: many; D: .; V: TRBV7-9; CDR3: CASSLAGRGPGTEAFF; DNA: TGTGCCAGCAGCTTAGCGGGTCGAGGACCGGGGACTGAAGCTTTCTTT
J: TRBJ2-1; size: .; D: .; V: TRBV12-3/TRBV12-4; CDR3: CASSPLAGTLSYNEQFF; DNA: TGTGCCAGCAGCCCCCTCGCCGGGACTCTCTCCTACAATGAGCAGTTCTTC
J: TRBJ2-2; size: few; D: .; V: TRBV11-2; CDR3: CASSSGETAGELFF; DNA: TGTGCCAGCAGCTCCGGGGAAACGGCCGGGGAGCTGTTTTTT
J: TRBJ1-6; size: .; D: TRBD1; V: TRBV9; CDR3: CASSVTGQGPIGLSPLHF; DNA: TGTGCCAGCAGCGTAACGGGACAGGGGCCGATAGGCCTTTCACCCCTCCACTTT
J: TRBJ2-1; size: many; D: .; V: TRBV2; CDR3: CASSEVSSYNEQFF; DNA: TGTGCCAGCAGTGAGGTCAGCTCCTACAATGAGCAGTTCTTC
J: TRBJ2-3; size: .; D: .; V: TRBV2; CDR3: CASTVGLNTDSQYF; DNA: TGTGCCAGCACAGTGGGACTTAACACAGATTCGCAGTATTTT
J: TRBJ2-2; size: .; D: .; V: TRBV7-9; CDR3: CASDSGTLPPGELFF; DNA: TGTGCCAGCGACTCCGGGACCCTTCCCCCCGGGGAGCTGTTTTTT
J: TRBJ2-7; size: many; D: .; V: TRBV11-3; CDR3: CASSQVQGAYEQYF; DNA: TGTGCCAGCAGCCAAGTGCAGGGAGCCTACGAGCAGTACTTC
J: TRBJ2-1; size: many; D: .; V: TRBV5-6; CDR3: CASSLSNEQFF; DNA: TGTGCCAGCAGCTTGTCGAATGAGCAGTTCTTC
J: TRBJ2-1; size: many; D: .; V: TRBV11-2; CDR3: CASSLERNEQFF; DNA: TGTGCCAGCAGCTTAGAACGAAATGAGCAGTTCTTC
J: TRBJ1-1; size: many; D: .; V: TRBV29-1; CDR3: CSVWGERITEAFF; DNA: TGCAGCGTGTGGGGGGAGCGAATCACTGAAGCTTTCTTT
J: TRBJ2-5; size: many; D: TRBD1; V: TRBV5-1; CDR3: CASSLEGAGILFQETQYF; DNA: TGCGCCAGCAGCTTGGAGGGGGCTGGGATCCTATTCCAAGAGACCCAGTACTTC
J: TRBJ2-1; size: .; D: TRBD2; V: TRBV11-2; CDR3: CASSASGPSYNEQFF; DNA: TGTGCCAGCAGCGCTAGCGGTCCCTCCTACAATGAGCAGTTCTTC
J: TRBJ1-2; size: .; D: .; V: TRBV5-4; CDR3: CASTSRTAANYGYTF; DNA: TGTGCCAGCACCTCACGGACAGCCGCTAACTATGGCTACACCTTC
J: TRBJ2-3; size: many; D: TRBD2; V: TRBV2; CDR3: CASSEVISGDNTQYF; DNA: TGTGCCAGCAGTGAAGTAATTAGCGGGGACAATACGCAGTATTTT
J: TRBJ2-3; size: few; D: TRBD2; V: TRBV30; CDR3: CAWTPGLAGPDTQYF; DNA: TGTGCCTGGACCCCCGGGCTAGCGGGTCCAGATACGCAGTATTTT
J: TRBJ2-5; size: few; D: .; V: TRBV9; CDR3: CASSVSGGAPETQYF; DNA: TGTGCCAGCAGCGTAAGTGGGGGGGCCCCAGAGACCCAGTACTTC